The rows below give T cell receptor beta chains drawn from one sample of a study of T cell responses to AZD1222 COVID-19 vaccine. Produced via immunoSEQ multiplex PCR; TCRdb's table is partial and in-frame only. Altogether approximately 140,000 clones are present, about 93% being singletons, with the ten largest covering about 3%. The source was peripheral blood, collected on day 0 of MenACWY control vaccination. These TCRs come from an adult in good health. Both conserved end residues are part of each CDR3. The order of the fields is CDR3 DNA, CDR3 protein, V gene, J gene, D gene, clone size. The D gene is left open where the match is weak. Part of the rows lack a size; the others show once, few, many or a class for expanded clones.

cdr3_nt: TGTGCCAGCAGTCCTCAGCGCCTGGGGGTGTCTGATTCACCCCTCCACTTT
cdr3_aa: CASSPQRLGVSDSPLHF
v_call: TRBV28
j_call: TRBJ1-6
d_call: NA
clone_size: NA

cdr3_nt: TGTGCCAGCAGTCTAAGACAGAGCTACACTGAAGCTTTCTTT
cdr3_aa: CASSLRQSYTEAFF
v_call: TRBV6-2/TRBV6-3
j_call: TRBJ1-1
d_call: NA
clone_size: NA

cdr3_nt: TGTGCCAGCAGCTCGGGGAAGGCCCGGGAGACCCAGTACTTC
cdr3_aa: CASSSGKARETQYF
v_call: TRBV7-8
j_call: TRBJ2-5
d_call: NA
clone_size: NA

cdr3_nt: TGCGCCAGCAGCTTGGAATGGACAGGGGTCACCGGGGAGCTGTTTTTT
cdr3_aa: CASSLEWTGVTGELFF
v_call: TRBV5-1
j_call: TRBJ2-2
d_call: TRBD1
clone_size: NA

cdr3_nt: TGTGCCAGCAGCGCCGGACTAGCGGGAGGAGCGGGGGGAGAGACCCAGTACTTC
cdr3_aa: CASSAGLAGGAGGETQYF
v_call: TRBV9
j_call: TRBJ2-5
d_call: TRBD2
clone_size: once

cdr3_nt: TGTGCCAGCAGTTTTGGAGGGTTGAATGGCTACACCTTC
cdr3_aa: CASSFGGLNGYTF
v_call: TRBV28
j_call: TRBJ1-2
d_call: NA
clone_size: NA

cdr3_nt: TGTGCCAGCAGCTTAGGGGGCAGGGGACGCACTGAAGCTTTCTTT
cdr3_aa: CASSLGGRGRTEAFF
v_call: TRBV7-2
j_call: TRBJ1-1
d_call: NA
clone_size: NA

cdr3_nt: TGTGCCACCAGCAGAGAAGGAGGGGGCAGAGATTCACCCCTCCACTTT
cdr3_aa: CATSREGGGRDSPLHF
v_call: TRBV15
j_call: TRBJ1-6
d_call: TRBD1
clone_size: NA

cdr3_nt: TGTGCCAGCTCACCTCGCCGGGAGTACCCTGGAAACACCATATATTTT
cdr3_aa: CASSPRREYPGNTIYF
v_call: TRBV18
j_call: TRBJ1-3
d_call: NA
clone_size: NA

cdr3_nt: TGTGCCAGCAGTTACTCGAGGCGCCTCATCACAGATACGCAGTATTTT
cdr3_aa: CASSYSRRLITDTQYF
v_call: TRBV6-2/TRBV6-3
j_call: TRBJ2-3
d_call: NA
clone_size: once

cdr3_nt: TGTGCCAGCTCACCGGCTTTAGTTGATTCACCCCTCCACTTT
cdr3_aa: CASSPALVDSPLHF
v_call: TRBV18
j_call: TRBJ1-6
d_call: NA
clone_size: NA

cdr3_nt: TGTCTTTCCGGAGATCCCTCCATCGGCGAGCAGTACTTC
cdr3_aa: CLSGDPSIGEQYF
v_call: TRBV28
j_call: TRBJ2-7
d_call: NA
clone_size: NA

cdr3_nt: TGTGCCAGTAGTATTTTGACTAGCGATTACAATGAGCAGTTCTTC
cdr3_aa: CASSILTSDYNEQFF
v_call: TRBV19
j_call: TRBJ2-1
d_call: TRBD2
clone_size: NA

cdr3_nt: TGTGCCAGCAGCTTAGAGACAGTTTTCTCTGGAAACACCATATATTTT
cdr3_aa: CASSLETVFSGNTIYF
v_call: TRBV11-2
j_call: TRBJ1-3
d_call: NA
clone_size: NA

cdr3_nt: TGCGCCAGCAGCTTGGGGAGCGGGGGGACTAGCACAGATACGCAGTATTTT
cdr3_aa: CASSLGSGGTSTDTQYF
v_call: TRBV5-1
j_call: TRBJ2-3
d_call: TRBD2
clone_size: NA

cdr3_nt: TGTGCCAGCAGCTTCCTAGCGGGGGGGCCTGGGTATGAGCAGTTCTTC
cdr3_aa: CASSFLAGGPGYEQFF
v_call: TRBV5-4
j_call: TRBJ2-1
d_call: TRBD2
clone_size: NA

cdr3_nt: TGCGCCAGCAGCCCGACGGGGGGTGAGCAGTTCTTC
cdr3_aa: CASSPTGGEQFF
v_call: TRBV5-1
j_call: TRBJ2-1
d_call: TRBD2
clone_size: NA

cdr3_nt: TGCGCCAGCAGCTTGGCGGGTGGATCACCCCTCCACTTT
cdr3_aa: CASSLAGGSPLHF
v_call: TRBV5-1
j_call: TRBJ1-6
d_call: NA
clone_size: NA

cdr3_nt: TGTGCCAGCAGCACGACGGAGAGCTCCTACAATGAGCAGTTCTTC
cdr3_aa: CASSTTESSYNEQFF
v_call: TRBV7-6
j_call: TRBJ2-1
d_call: NA
clone_size: NA

cdr3_nt: TGTGCCAGCAGCTTGGCGGGGTCTGAAGCTTTCTTT
cdr3_aa: CASSLAGSEAFF
v_call: TRBV5-6
j_call: TRBJ1-1
d_call: NA
clone_size: NA

cdr3_nt: TGCGCCAGCAGCATGTGGACAGAAACTGGCAATGAGCAGTTCTTC
cdr3_aa: CASSMWTETGNEQFF
v_call: TRBV5-1
j_call: TRBJ2-1
d_call: NA
clone_size: once

cdr3_nt: TGCGCCAGCAGCTTTCGGGCGGTCGGGGAGCAGTTCTTC
cdr3_aa: CASSFRAVGEQFF
v_call: TRBV5-1
j_call: TRBJ2-1
d_call: NA
clone_size: NA

cdr3_nt: TGTGCCAGCAGCGTAGAAGGATACAATCAGCCCCAGCATTTT
cdr3_aa: CASSVEGYNQPQHF
v_call: TRBV9
j_call: TRBJ1-5
d_call: NA
clone_size: NA

cdr3_nt: TGTGCCAGCACCACGGGGGGACTAGCTTACAATGAGCAGTTCTTC
cdr3_aa: CASTTGGLAYNEQFF
v_call: TRBV6-5
j_call: TRBJ2-1
d_call: TRBD2
clone_size: NA

cdr3_nt: TGTGCCAGCAGCTTGGTTAATTCACCCCTCCACTTT
cdr3_aa: CASSLVNSPLHF
v_call: TRBV5-5
j_call: TRBJ1-6
d_call: NA
clone_size: NA

cdr3_nt: TGCAGCGTTGAACCCAGCGATTCCCCCGTTGGTACGCAGTATTTT
cdr3_aa: CSVEPSDSPVGTQYF
v_call: TRBV29-1
j_call: TRBJ2-3
d_call: NA
clone_size: once

cdr3_nt: TGTGCCAGCAGTGACAGCCCCCGGGGCAATGAGCAGTTCTTC
cdr3_aa: CASSDSPRGNEQFF
v_call: TRBV6-4
j_call: TRBJ2-1
d_call: NA
clone_size: NA

cdr3_nt: TGTGCCAGCAGTCCGGCCCAGGGGGTCAATTCACCCCTCCACTTT
cdr3_aa: CASSPAQGVNSPLHF
v_call: TRBV9
j_call: TRBJ1-6
d_call: TRBD1
clone_size: NA

cdr3_nt: TGTGCCAGCATCGAATGTCCGGGACAGCTAAATGAAAAACTGTTTTTT
cdr3_aa: CASIECPGQLNEKLFF
v_call: TRBV11-2
j_call: TRBJ1-4
d_call: TRBD1
clone_size: once

cdr3_nt: TGCGCCAGCAGCTTGGGCGGTCGAATGTCCTACGAGCAGTACTTC
cdr3_aa: CASSLGGRMSYEQYF
v_call: TRBV5-1
j_call: TRBJ2-7
d_call: NA
clone_size: NA

cdr3_nt: TGTGCCAGTAGTATTGACAGGGGGACCAACCAGCCCCAGCATTTT
cdr3_aa: CASSIDRGTNQPQHF
v_call: TRBV19
j_call: TRBJ1-5
d_call: TRBD1
clone_size: NA

cdr3_nt: TGTGCCATCAGTGAGTCCCAATGGGGGACTGAAGCTTTCTTT
cdr3_aa: CAISESQWGTEAFF
v_call: TRBV10-3
j_call: TRBJ1-1
d_call: NA
clone_size: once

cdr3_nt: TGTGCCAGCAGCCCCGGGACAGGGGTATTTACTGAAGCTTTCTTT
cdr3_aa: CASSPGTGVFTEAFF
v_call: TRBV7-8
j_call: TRBJ1-1
d_call: TRBD1
clone_size: NA

cdr3_nt: TGTGCCAGCAGCTCCGATGGAGGGTATGAGACCCAGTACTTC
cdr3_aa: CASSSDGGYETQYF
v_call: TRBV11-2
j_call: TRBJ2-5
d_call: NA
clone_size: NA

cdr3_nt: TGTGCTAGTGGTTGGGGGACAGGAGGCTTCTACGAGCAGTACTTC
cdr3_aa: CASGWGTGGFYEQYF
v_call: TRBV12-5
j_call: TRBJ2-7
d_call: TRBD1
clone_size: NA

cdr3_nt: TGCGCCAGCAGCCAACCGCGAGGGGGGAGCAGGGTTGGCAATGAGCAGTTCTTC
cdr3_aa: CASSQPRGGSRVGNEQFF
v_call: TRBV4-1
j_call: TRBJ2-1
d_call: NA
clone_size: NA

cdr3_nt: TGTGCCAGTAGTATCTCCGACCTAATTCCCGAGCAGTACTTC
cdr3_aa: CASSISDLIPEQYF
v_call: TRBV19
j_call: TRBJ2-7
d_call: NA
clone_size: NA

cdr3_nt: TGTGCCAGCAGCTTGGTCCTGACTAGCGGGAGAACAGATACGCAGTATTTT
cdr3_aa: CASSLVLTSGRTDTQYF
v_call: TRBV5-6
j_call: TRBJ2-3
d_call: TRBD2
clone_size: NA

cdr3_nt: TGTGCCAGCAGCTCCCCGGGGACAGGGGGATTGACTGAAGCTTTCTTT
cdr3_aa: CASSSPGTGGLTEAFF
v_call: TRBV7-3
j_call: TRBJ1-1
d_call: TRBD1
clone_size: NA

cdr3_nt: TGTGCCACCAGTGATTTTAAGGAGCGCGACACCGGGGAGCTGTTTTTT
cdr3_aa: CATSDFKERDTGELFF
v_call: TRBV24-1
j_call: TRBJ2-2
d_call: NA
clone_size: NA

cdr3_nt: TGTGCCAGCTCACCACTACAGGGAAGCACCGGGGAGCTGTTTTTT
cdr3_aa: CASSPLQGSTGELFF
v_call: TRBV18
j_call: TRBJ2-2
d_call: NA
clone_size: NA

cdr3_nt: TGTGCCAGCTCACTACAGGGGTATAGCAATCAGCCCCAGCATTTT
cdr3_aa: CASSLQGYSNQPQHF
v_call: TRBV18
j_call: TRBJ1-5
d_call: TRBD1
clone_size: NA

cdr3_nt: TGTGCCTGGAGTGTACTAGGGGACCCCCTCGAGCAGTACTTC
cdr3_aa: CAWSVLGDPLEQYF
v_call: TRBV30
j_call: TRBJ2-7
d_call: NA
clone_size: medium-sized

cdr3_nt: TGTGCCAGCTCACCACCCGGGTCTCGCACTGAAGCTTTCTTT
cdr3_aa: CASSPPGSRTEAFF
v_call: TRBV18
j_call: TRBJ1-1
d_call: NA
clone_size: few

cdr3_nt: TGTGCCAGCAGCCAGGGGGGACAGGGCGTTAGCAATCAGCCCCAGCATTTT
cdr3_aa: CASSQGGQGVSNQPQHF
v_call: TRBV3-1/TRBV3-2
j_call: TRBJ1-5
d_call: TRBD1
clone_size: NA

cdr3_nt: TGTGCCAGCAGTGGAGAAAGCGTACAAGAGACCCAGTACTTC
cdr3_aa: CASSGESVQETQYF
v_call: TRBV16
j_call: TRBJ2-5
d_call: NA
clone_size: NA

cdr3_nt: TGCGCCAGCAGCTTGGACCCTAGCGGGAACACCGGGGAGCTGTTTTTT
cdr3_aa: CASSLDPSGNTGELFF
v_call: TRBV5-1
j_call: TRBJ2-2
d_call: TRBD2
clone_size: NA

cdr3_nt: TGTGCCAGCAGCCAAGGAAGGGATAGAAGGGAGCAGTACTTC
cdr3_aa: CASSQGRDRREQYF
v_call: TRBV4-2
j_call: TRBJ2-7
d_call: NA
clone_size: NA

cdr3_nt: TGTGCCAGCAGATCCAACAGGGCAGGGAGCTACACCTTC
cdr3_aa: CASRSNRAGSYTF
v_call: TRBV27
j_call: TRBJ1-2
d_call: NA
clone_size: NA